This T cell receptor (beta chain) came from a study of response to subunit inactivated influenza vaccine. In TCRdb, the RT-PCR reads were re-called with MiXCR into one record per CDR3 protein. Here the sample spans roughly 550,000 distinct CDR3 sequences, roughly a quarter being singletons. V was shortened by 6 bases and J by 6 bases, with 21 bases between the two germline ends. Per the germline V gene, CDR1 is DFQATT and CDR2 is SNEGSKA (reference sequence). The CDR3 contains 15 residues. The sample also formed part of further work on T cells expressing NK-cell markers. From that second work: As the method of synthesis, 5'RACE template switching with UMIs yielded TCR beta cDNA.

The receptor comes from a man aged 50 or older who received an inactivated influenza vaccine. The sequencing here drew on CD4+ T cells sorted from PBMCs, taken about 12 days after vaccination. The chain combines TRBV20-1 with TRBJ1-3; no clear D. CDR3 in amino acids: CSALKVRAGSNTIYF. CDR3 bases: TGCAGTGCCCTAAAGGTTAGGGCCGGCTCAAACACCATATATTTT.